Sequencing of this T cell receptor beta chain was carried out in a study of T cell repertoires in cytomegalovirus infection. The study's findings and limits: Across the ex vivo response, the dominant clonotypes were HLA-C-restricted CMV-specific TCR beta clonotypes. Identification of carriers of CMV plus the relevant HLA was performed using cumulative public TCR beta family frequency.

TCRdb recomputed calls from the reads with MiXCR, one row per CDR3 protein. The sample records roughly 800,000 distinct CDR3 sequences, roughly 29% being singletons. The germline gives CDR1 SGHVT, CDR2 SQSDAQ. This CDR3 region has 15 residues. Trimming pared 4 bases from V and 4 bases from J, leaving 13 bases between. Comments on this clonotype: Its antigen remains unidentified.

Sequences were derived from cultured CD8+ T cells from PBMCs, sampled from culture after CMV antigen stimulation. The receptor comes from a human donor in good health (CMV status not recorded). Some clones in this sample may be carry-over from other donors' samples. The chain is built from TRBV7-4 and TRBJ2-2; D remains ambiguous. CDR3 in amino acids: CASSSRLDSTGELFF. The CDR3 nucleotides read TGTGCCAGCAGCTCTCGTCTAGACTCCACCGGGGAGCTGTTTTTT.